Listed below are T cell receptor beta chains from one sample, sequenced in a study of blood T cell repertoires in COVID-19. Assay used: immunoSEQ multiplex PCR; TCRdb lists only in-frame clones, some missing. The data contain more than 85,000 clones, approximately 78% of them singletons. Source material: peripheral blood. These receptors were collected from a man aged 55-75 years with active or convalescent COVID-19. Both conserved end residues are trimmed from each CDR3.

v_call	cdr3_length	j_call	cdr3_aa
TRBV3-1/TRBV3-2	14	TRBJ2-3	ATSLSGTSNTDTQY
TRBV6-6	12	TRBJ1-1	ASSWDRVRTEAF
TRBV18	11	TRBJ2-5	ASSPPVVGSQY
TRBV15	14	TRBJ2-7	ATSPFGGTGRNEQY
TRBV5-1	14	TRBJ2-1	ASSLAGRSPYNEQF
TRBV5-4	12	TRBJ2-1	ASSQRDRFHEQF
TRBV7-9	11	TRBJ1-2	ASSFRDNSGYT
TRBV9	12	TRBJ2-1	ASSVSGTYNEQF
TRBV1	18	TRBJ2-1	TSSQDPNLAGGPPYNEQF
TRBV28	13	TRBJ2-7	ASSPAAGGPHEQY
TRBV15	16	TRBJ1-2	ATSAFSGAPQLIYGYT
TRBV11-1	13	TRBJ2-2	ASSLESGSTGELF
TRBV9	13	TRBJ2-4	ASSVSGQFGNIQY
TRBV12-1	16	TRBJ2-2	ASSYRPPGGSDTGELF
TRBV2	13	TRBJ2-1	ASRSLAGAGNEQF
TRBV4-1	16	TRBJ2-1	ASSNQDLLGSSYNEQF
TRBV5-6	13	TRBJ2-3	ASSLGASGKDTQY
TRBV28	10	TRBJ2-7	ASPRDQDEQY
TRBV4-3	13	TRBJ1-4	ASSQYRGSNEKLF
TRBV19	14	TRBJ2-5	ASSRKSGNLQETQY
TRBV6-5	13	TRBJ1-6	ASSYSWQAKSPLH
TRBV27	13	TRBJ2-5	ASSPGTSVQETQY
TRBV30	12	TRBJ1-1	AWSVPRVNTEAF
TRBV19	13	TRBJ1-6	ASRISAKGDSPLH
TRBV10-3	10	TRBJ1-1	AISDRNTEAF
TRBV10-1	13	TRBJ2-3	ASSEWGRGADTQY
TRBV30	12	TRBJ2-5	AWSRGGNGETQY
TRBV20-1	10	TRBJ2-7	SATDIAYEQY
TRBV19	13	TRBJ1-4	ASTPKHATNEKLF
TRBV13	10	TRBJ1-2	ASSLFNYGYT
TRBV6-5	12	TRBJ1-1	ASSKNGQGTEAF
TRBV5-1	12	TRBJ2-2	ASKEGAGTGELF
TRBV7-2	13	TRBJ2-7	ASSLAFGIPYEQY
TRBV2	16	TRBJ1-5	ASSLPGQGILGDQPQH
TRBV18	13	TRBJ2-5	ASSPARARRETQY
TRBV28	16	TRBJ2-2	ASSLLLAGSLNTGELF
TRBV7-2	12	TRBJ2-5	ASSPDYLQETQY
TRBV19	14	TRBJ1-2	ASNHPGGIKDYGYT
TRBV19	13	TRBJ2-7	ASSKRAGSRHEQY
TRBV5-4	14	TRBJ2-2	ASSPRSAGETGELF
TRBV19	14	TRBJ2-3	ASSYRTGDRTDTQY
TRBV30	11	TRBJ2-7	AWSVGRQTEQY
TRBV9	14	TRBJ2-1	ASSEAGGRAYDEQF
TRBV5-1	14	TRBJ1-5	ASSPGGGDSNQPQH
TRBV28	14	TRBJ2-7	ASSSTAGTGNYEQY
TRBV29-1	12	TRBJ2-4	SVGPQGEGGIQY
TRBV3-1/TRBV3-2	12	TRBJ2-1	ASSQGQARDEQF
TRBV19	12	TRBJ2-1	ASSIVGGDNEQF
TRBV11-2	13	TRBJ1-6	ASSLDRAGNSPLH
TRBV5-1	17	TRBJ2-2	ASSSVLRTSGMNTGELF
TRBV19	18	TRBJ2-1	ASSSPILAGASSSYNEQF
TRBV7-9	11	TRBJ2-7	ASSPELIYEQY
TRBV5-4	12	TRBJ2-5	ASSPDSIQETQY
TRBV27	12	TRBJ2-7	ASNPQGREDEQY